Detailed here is one TCR beta chain. The data derive from a study of blood T cell repertoires in COVID-19. Study background: Some COVID-19 samples were acute and others convalescent; all came from the United States, Italy and Spain. T cells, B-cell-depleted T cells, or PBMCs provided the cDNA or gDNA that served as material.

In the authors' methods: Counts of nucleated cells, estimated from reference gene primer amplification, were obtained. Data came from immunoSEQ multiplex PCR; TCRdb stores just in-frame clones and leaves some out. V, J and clone size were drawn from that table, and D and trimming were deduced from the DNA. The sample has more than 85,000 clones; 84% are singletons. Looked up from germline, CDR1 is SGHKS and CDR2 is YYEKEE (reference sequence). V shed 4 bases, J shed 3 bases, and the junction held 11 bases outside the gene matches. This CDR3 comprises 16 residues. The sample comprised peripheral blood. The chain carries TRBV5-5 and TRBJ2-7, with 9 nucleotides matching TRBD1. The sequence derives from a woman aged 55 to 70 with acute or convalescent COVID-19. CDR3 protein: CASSLPKGQGFYEQYF. For the CDR3, the DNA is TGTGCCAGCAGCCTGCCCAAAGGACAGGGGTTCTACGAGCAGTACTTC.